Presented here are 28 T cell receptor beta chains from one specimen sequenced in a study of blood T cell repertoires in COVID-19. The data were produced by immunoSEQ multiplex PCR, yet TCRdb's version contains in-frame clones alone and is incomplete. The data show 210,000 or so clones, roughly 80% seen once. The sample consisted of PBMCs or T cells enriched from blood (not recorded which). These receptors all come from a man aged 55 to 69 who had recovered from COVID-19.

This clone was counted once. Compared with germline, one end of the junction differs, possibly owing to a read error. The chain is built from TRBV14 and TRBJ2-1; TRBD1 agrees at 8 bases. The germline V gene encodes CDR1 SGHDN and CDR2 FVKESK. The CDR3 runs to 12 residues. CDR3 in amino acids: CASSRGRTGIIF. CDR3 sequence (DNA): TGTGCCAGCAGCCGAGGGCGGACAGGGATAATCTTC. The full variable domain, rest sourced from reference TRBV14 and TRBJ2-1, is EAGVTQFPSHSVIEKGQTVTLRCDPISGHDNLYWYRRVMGKEIKFLLHFVKESKQDESGMPNNRFLAERTGGTYSTLKVQPAELEDSGVYFCASSRGRTGIIFGPGTRLTVL.

The CDR3 bases are TGTGCCAGTAACCCGGGACAGGGATCCGATACGCAGTATTTT. The encoded protein is CASNPGQGSDTQYF. V gene TRBV19 combines with J gene TRBJ2-3; TRBD1 matches 9 bases. This CDR3 is 14 amino acids long. CDR1 is LNHDA, CDR2 SQIVND, per germline (reference sequence). V lost 7 bases and J lost 6; bases outside the gene matches: 8.

The gene calls are TRBV7-2 and TRBJ2-7, with D possibly being TRBD2 (6 bases). Germline V gene data show CDR1 as SGHTA and CDR2 as FQGNSA. Trimming shortened V by 11 bases and J by 2 bases, and 19 bases separated the two germline ends. The CDR3 runs to 14 residues. The CDR3 DNA is TGTGCCGTTACGAGGATCAGGACTACCTACGAGCAGTACTTC. Translated: CAVTRIRTTYEQYF.

The chain is built from TRBV19 and TRBJ1-5; 7 bases map to TRBD1. This CDR3 has 16 residues. Trimming at V came to 1 base and at J to 4 bases, leaving 7 bases not matched to a gene. Germline V CDR1 and CDR2: LNHDA, SQIVND (reference sequence). CDR3 amino acids: CASSIGSGGSNQPQHF. DNA for the CDR3: TGTGCCAGTAGTATAGGATCAGGGGGTAGTAATCAGCCCCAGCATTTT.

The chain links TRBV12-3 or TRBV12-4 to TRBJ1-1; D gene unclear. The ends were cut back, 7 bases at V and 7 bases at J, with 13 bases in the middle. CDR3 length equals 12 residues. CDR3: CASTPHGSEAFF. The CDR3 nucleotides read TGTGCCAGCACCCCTCACGGGAGTGAAGCTTTCTTT.

The CDR3 here is CASKTRGTGGSEQYF. The CDR3 DNA is TGTGCCAGCAAAACCCGGGGGACAGGGGGAAGCGAGCAGTACTTC. This chain uses TRBV13 with TRBJ2-7; 11 bases line up with TRBD1. V trimming: 7 bases; J trimming: 6 bases; junction bases outside the gene matches: 11. There are 15 residues in the CDR3. The germline CDR1 and CDR2 sequences are PRHDT and FYEKMQ (reference sequence).

The V call is TRBV18, the J call TRBJ1-4; the match to TRBD1 covers 8 bases. The CDR3 is 15 residues long. Trimming at V came to 1 base and at J to 6 bases, leaving 4 bases not matched to a gene. Germline CDR1 reads KGHSH; CDR2 reads LQKENI. CDR3 coding DNA: TGTGCCAGCTCACCACGGACAGGGACGGATGAAAAACTGTTTTTT. It encodes CASSPRTGTDEKLFF.

The chain combines TRBV27 with TRBJ2-7, with 11 bases aligning to TRBD1. V gave up 8 bases and J gave up 3 bases; unmatched junction bases: 3. The CDR3 has 13 residues. The germline gives CDR1 MNHEY, CDR2 SMNVEV (reference sequence). The CDR3 DNA follows: TGTGCCAGCGGACAGGGGGCCAACTACGAGCAGTACTTC. Translating it yields CASGQGANYEQYF.

The rearrangement links TRBV3-1 (or the pseudogene TRBV3-2) to TRBJ1-1; D gene ambiguous. V was trimmed by 3 bases and J by 0 bases, leaving 5 bases between them. Per germline, CDR1 LGHDT and CDR2 YNNKEL (reference sequence). The CDR3 spans 13 residues. This CDR3 reads CASSQGLNTEAFF. DNA of the CDR3: TGTGCCAGCAGCCAGGGCCTGAACACTGAAGCTTTCTTT.

This clone was seen a handful of times. CDR3: CASSQRPSVPSETQYF. As DNA, the CDR3 is TGCGCCAGCAGCCAGCGACCTAGCGTCCCCTCCGAGACCCAGTACTTC. V is TRBV4-3 and J is TRBJ2-5, with D perhaps matching TRBD2 (6 bases). The CDR3 spans 16 residues. Deletions cut 3 bases from V and 5 bases from J, with 19 bases between. Germline CDR1 reads LGHNA; CDR2 reads YSLEER.

This clone was observed a single time. The CDR3 DNA reads TGTGCCAGCAGCCACCGCACGGGACTAGCGGGGGCGCGGACAGATACGCAGTATTTT. This translates into CASSHRTGLAGARTDTQYF. This chain connects TRBV7-2 to TRBJ2-3, with 14 bases lining up with TRBD2. This CDR3 has 19 residues. From germline, CDR1 is SGHTA and CDR2 FQGNSA. The junction had 13 bases not matched to a gene; V was cut back by 5 bases and J by 3 bases.

V is TRBV11-3 and J is TRBJ2-3; D perhaps matches TRBD2 (5 bases). CDR1 is SGHNT and CDR2 is YENEEA in the germline V gene. Deletions cut 5 bases from V and 2 bases from J, with 11 bases between. This CDR3 is 14 amino acids long. The CDR3 coding sequence is TGTGCCAGCAGCCCGGGATCCGTCACAGATACGCAGTATTTT. Translation: CASSPGSVTDTQYF.

The genes are TRBV11-3 and TRBJ1-2; D uncertain. CDR3 length: 13 amino acids. CDR1 is SGHNT, CDR2 YENEEA, per germline. V was cut by 5 bases and J by 7 bases, with 14 bases left in between. The CDR3 is CASSPWVAAGYTF. As DNA, the CDR3 is TGTGCCAGCAGCCCCTGGGTAGCGGCTGGCTACACCTTC.

V and J are TRBV7-2 and TRBJ1-5; D is unclear. CDR1 and CDR2 (germline): SGHTA, FQGNSA. The CDR3 consists of 14 residues. Trimming stripped 3 bases from V and 0 bases from J, with 6 bases between. The CDR3 reads CASSFVNSNQPQHF. CDR3 DNA: TGTGCCAGCAGCTTCGTTAATAGCAATCAGCCCCAGCATTTT.

The DNA for the CDR3 is TGTGCCAGCAGCTTTCGCCCCTTGTCGGGAGAGACCCAGTACTTC. Protein sequence: CASSFRPLSGETQYF. The gene calls are TRBV7-9 and TRBJ2-5; D is ambiguous. The CDR3 runs 15 residues. The germline V gene encodes CDR1 SEHNR and CDR2 FQNEAQ (reference sequence). V lost 3 bases, J lost 4 bases, and 15 bases lay in between. The entire variable domain, with the rest obtained from reference TRBV7-9 and TRBJ2-5, is as follows: DTGVSQNPRHKITKRGQNVTFRCDPISEHNRLYWYRQTLGQGPEFLTYFQNEAQLEKSRLLSDRFSAERPKGSFSTLEIQRTEQGDSAMYLCASSFRPLSGETQYFGPGTRLLVL.

The chain recombines TRBV30 with TRBJ2-5, with D possibly matching TRBD2 (5 bases). The ends were cut back, 2 bases at V and 5 bases at J, with 12 bases in the middle. This CDR3 is built from 13 residues. In germline, CDR1 is GTSNPN, CDR2 SVGIG (reference sequence). CDR3 coding DNA: TGTGCCTGGAGTCGGGATCGGCGGGAGACCCAGTACTTC. It is translated as CAWSRDRRETQYF.

The chain joins TRBV7-6 to TRBJ2-2; tentatively, D is TRBD2 (6 bases). Germline values: CDR1 SGHVS, CDR2 FNYEAQ. The CDR3 totals 15 residues. The V gene lost 5 bases and the J gene lost 4 bases, with 14 bases spanning the gap. In DNA form, the CDR3 reads TGTGCCAGCAGCGGACCGGGGGTGATCACCGGGGAGCTGTTTTTT. Encoded protein: CASSGPGVITGELFF.

In its sample, this clone was seen many times. Different DNA sequences within this sample yield the same CDR3. This chain connects TRBV3-1 (or the pseudogene TRBV3-2) to TRBJ1-6; 9 bases map to TRBD1. Germline V CDR1 and CDR2: LGHDT, YNNKEL (reference sequence). This CDR3 contains 14 residues. V dropped 1 base and J dropped 8; count of bases not matched to a gene: 0. The DNA of the CDR3 is TGTGCCAGCAGCCAAGGGACAGGGGATTCACCCCTCCACTTT. This gives the protein CASSQGTGDSPLHF.

The J gene is TRBJ2-5, the V gene TRBV19; D remains unclear. The V and J ends lost 3 bases and 5 bases respectively, with 13 bases between them. Germline lookup yields CDR1 LNHDA and CDR2 SQIVND (reference sequence). The CDR3 consists of 14 residues. In DNA, the CDR3 is TGTGCCAGTAGTATGGCCCCGGCCGGGGAGACCCAGTACTTC. It codes for CASSMAPAGETQYF. The full variable domain, with the rest looked up from reference TRBV19 and TRBJ2-5, is DGGITQSPKYLFRKEGQNVTLSCEQNLNHDAMYWYRQDPGQGLRLIYYSQIVNDFQKGDIAEGYSVSREKKESFPLTVTSAQKNPTAFYLCASSMAPAGETQYFGPGTRLLVL.

In nucleotides, the CDR3 is TGTGCCAGCAGCTTGGTGGTACAGACCCCCTACGAGCAGTACTTC. Translating gives CASSLVVQTPYEQYF. This chain uses TRBV5-8 with TRBJ2-7; D unresolved. Trimming took 0 bases from V and 2 from J, leaving 12 bases between them. This CDR3 spans 15 amino acids. CDR1 and CDR2 from the germline V gene are SGHTS and YDEGEE.

The J gene is TRBJ1-2, the V gene TRBV2; D perhaps matches TRBD1 (6 bases). Germline values: CDR1 SNHLY, CDR2 FYNNEI. The length of the CDR3 is 13 residues. Between the trimmed V and J ends, which lost 6 bases and 6 bases, there was a span of 14 bases. The CDR3 DNA follows: TGTGCCAGCAGGACAGGCATGGGTGATGGCTACACCTTC. It encodes CASRTGMGDGYTF.

V and J are TRBV7-2 and TRBJ1-1; a possible D gene is TRBD1 (6 bases). CDR3 length equals 18 residues. Germline V gene lookup returns CDR1 SGHTA and CDR2 FQGNSA. Trimming took 0 bases from V and 4 from J, leaving 21 bases between them. The CDR3 DNA follows: TGTGCCAGCAGCTTAGCGCGGGGGGCGGACGTTGGATCCACTGAAGCTTTCTTT. Translation: CASSLARGADVGSTEAFF.

In regard to this clone: The identical CDR3 is also encoded by other nucleotide sequences in the sample. V gene TRBV6-5 combines with J gene TRBJ1-2; TRBD1 matches at 10 bases. The CDR3 runs to 14 residues. V was pared by 6 bases and J by 3 bases, with 4 bases of the junction left unmatched. Germline V gives CDR1 MNHEY, CDR2 SVGAGI. The CDR3 is CASSRQGADYGYTF. The CDR3 nucleotides are TGTGCCAGCAGCAGACAGGGGGCGGACTATGGCTACACCTTC.

This clone was recorded once. This chain connects TRBV18 to TRBJ1-2; TRBD1 is a possible D gene (6 bases). V was pared by 3 bases and J by 2 bases, with 10 bases between. Germline CDR1 and CDR2: KGHSH and LQKENI. CDR3 length: 14 amino acids. CDR3 nucleotides: TGTGCCAGCTCACCGTGGGACACCAACTATGGCTACACCTTC. This sequence encodes CASSPWDTNYGYTF.

This clone was counted only a few times. The V and J genes are TRBV11-2 and TRBJ2-3; 8 bases line up with TRBD2. V lost 6 bases and J lost 11; bases outside the gene matches: 16. The CDR3 is made up of 15 amino acids. Germline CDR1 is SGHAT and CDR2 is FQNNGV. The CDR3: CASRISGDIVLKQYF. The CDR3 DNA follows: TGTGCCAGCAGGATTAGCGGGGATATCGTGCTTAAGCAGTATTTT.

This clone was detected ten times or more. The rearrangement joins TRBV6-1 to TRBJ1-4; possibly TRBD1 for D (6 bases). Germline CDR1 and CDR2: MNHNS and SASEGT. V gave up 1 base and J gave up 7 bases, with 10 bases separating them. The length of the CDR3 is 14 residues. This chain's CDR3 is CASSEGQETEKLFF. CDR3 bases: TGTGCCAGCAGTGAAGGACAGGAGACTGAAAAACTGTTTTTT.

This chain uses TRBV11-3 with TRBJ2-2; D uncertain. From germline, CDR1 is SGHNT and CDR2 YENEEA. V was pared by 5 bases and J by 2 bases, with 3 bases between. This CDR3 region has 12 residues. CDR3 protein: CASSTNTGELFF. The CDR3 DNA reads as TGTGCCAGCAGCACTAACACCGGGGAGCTGTTTTTT.

The chain carries TRBV18 and TRBJ2-5, with TRBD1 identical over 9 bases. CDR1 and CDR2 from the germline V gene are KGHSH and LQKENI. This CDR3 is built from 15 residues. Trimming removed 5 bases from V and 3 bases from J; junction bases left unmatched: 7. DNA of the CDR3: TGTGCCAGCTCATACGGGACAGGGAATAAAGAGACCCAGTACTTC. The encoded protein is CASSYGTGNKETQYF.